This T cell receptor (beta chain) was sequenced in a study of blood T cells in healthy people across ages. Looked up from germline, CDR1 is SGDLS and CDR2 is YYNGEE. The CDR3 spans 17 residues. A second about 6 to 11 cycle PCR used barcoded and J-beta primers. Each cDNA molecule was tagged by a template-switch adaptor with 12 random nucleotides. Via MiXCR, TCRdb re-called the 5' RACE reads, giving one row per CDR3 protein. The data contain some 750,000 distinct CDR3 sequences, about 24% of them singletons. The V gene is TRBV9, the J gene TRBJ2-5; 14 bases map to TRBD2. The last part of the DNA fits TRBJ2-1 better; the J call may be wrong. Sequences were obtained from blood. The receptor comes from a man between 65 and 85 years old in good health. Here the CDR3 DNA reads TGTGCCAGCAGCGTAGACCGTGGACTAGCGGGGGGTGATGAGCAGTTCTTC. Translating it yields CASSVDRGLAGGDEQFF.